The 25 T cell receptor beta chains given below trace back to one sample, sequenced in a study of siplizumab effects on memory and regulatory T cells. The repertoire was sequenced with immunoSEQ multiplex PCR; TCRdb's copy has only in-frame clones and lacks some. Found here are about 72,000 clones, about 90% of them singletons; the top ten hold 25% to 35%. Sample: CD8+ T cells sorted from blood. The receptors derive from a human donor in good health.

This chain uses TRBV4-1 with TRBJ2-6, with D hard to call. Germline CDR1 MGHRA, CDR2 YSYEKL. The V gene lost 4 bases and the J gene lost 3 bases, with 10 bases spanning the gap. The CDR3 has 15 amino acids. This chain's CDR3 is CASSPPSGGANVLTF. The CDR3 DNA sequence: TGCGCCAGCAGCCCACCTTCCGGTGGGGCCAACGTCCTGACTTTC.

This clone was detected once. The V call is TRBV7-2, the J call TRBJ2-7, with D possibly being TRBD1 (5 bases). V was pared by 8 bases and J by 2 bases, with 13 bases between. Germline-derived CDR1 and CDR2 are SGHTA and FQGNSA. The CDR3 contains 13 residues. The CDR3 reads CASWSTVPYEQYF. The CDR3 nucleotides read TGTGCCAGCTGGTCGACAGTGCCCTACGAGCAGTACTTC.

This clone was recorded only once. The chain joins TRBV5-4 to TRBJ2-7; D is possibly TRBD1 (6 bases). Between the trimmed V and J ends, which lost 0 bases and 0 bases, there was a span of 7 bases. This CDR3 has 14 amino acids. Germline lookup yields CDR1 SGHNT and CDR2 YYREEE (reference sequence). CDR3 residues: CASSLGQASYEQYF. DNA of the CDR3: TGTGCCAGCAGCTTGGGACAGGCCTCCTACGAGCAGTACTTC.

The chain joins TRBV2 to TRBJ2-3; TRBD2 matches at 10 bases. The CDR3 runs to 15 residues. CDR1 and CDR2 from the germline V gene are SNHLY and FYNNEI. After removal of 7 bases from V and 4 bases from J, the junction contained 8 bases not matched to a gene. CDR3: CASTLAGGGPDTQYF. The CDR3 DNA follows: TGTGCCAGCACCTTAGCGGGGGGCGGTCCAGATACGCAGTATTTT.

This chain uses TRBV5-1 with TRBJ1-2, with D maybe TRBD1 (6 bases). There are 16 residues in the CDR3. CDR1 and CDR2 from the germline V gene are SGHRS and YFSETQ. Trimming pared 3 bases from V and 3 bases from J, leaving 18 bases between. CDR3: CASSWGYAGADYGYTF. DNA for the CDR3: TGCGCCAGCAGCTGGGGATACGCAGGGGCAGACTATGGCTACACCTTC.

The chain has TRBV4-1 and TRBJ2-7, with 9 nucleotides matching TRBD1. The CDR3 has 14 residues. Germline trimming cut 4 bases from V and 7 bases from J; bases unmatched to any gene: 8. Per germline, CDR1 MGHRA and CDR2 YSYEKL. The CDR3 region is CASSLRDRAGEQYF. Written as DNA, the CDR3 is TGCGCCAGCAGCCTCCGGGACAGGGCGGGTGAGCAGTACTTC.

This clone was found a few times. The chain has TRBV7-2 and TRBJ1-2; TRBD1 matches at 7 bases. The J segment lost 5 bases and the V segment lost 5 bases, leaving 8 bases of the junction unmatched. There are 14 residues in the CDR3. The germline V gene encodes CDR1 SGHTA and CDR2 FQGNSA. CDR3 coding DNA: TGTGCCAGCAGCCTGAGACAGGGAGGGTATGGCTACACCTTC. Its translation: CASSLRQGGYGYTF.

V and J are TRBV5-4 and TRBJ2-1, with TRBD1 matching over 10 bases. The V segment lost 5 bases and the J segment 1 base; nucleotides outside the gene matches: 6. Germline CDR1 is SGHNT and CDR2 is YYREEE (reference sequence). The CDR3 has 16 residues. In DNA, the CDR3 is TGTGCCAGCAGATCGACAGGGGGCTTTTCCTACAATGAGCAGTTCTTC. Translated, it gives CASRSTGGFSYNEQFF. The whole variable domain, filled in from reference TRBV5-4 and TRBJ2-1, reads ETGVTQSPTHLIKTRGQQVTLRCSSQSGHNTVSWYQQALGQGPQFIFQYYREEENGRGNFPPRFSGLQFPNYSSELNVNALELDDSALYLCASRSTGGFSYNEQFFGPGTRLTVL.

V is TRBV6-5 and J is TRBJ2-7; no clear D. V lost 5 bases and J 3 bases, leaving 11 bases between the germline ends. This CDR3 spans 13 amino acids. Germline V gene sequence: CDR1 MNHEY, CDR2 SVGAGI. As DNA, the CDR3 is TGTGCCAGCAGTACAACTCCGTTCTACGAGCAGTACTTC. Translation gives CASSTTPFYEQYF.

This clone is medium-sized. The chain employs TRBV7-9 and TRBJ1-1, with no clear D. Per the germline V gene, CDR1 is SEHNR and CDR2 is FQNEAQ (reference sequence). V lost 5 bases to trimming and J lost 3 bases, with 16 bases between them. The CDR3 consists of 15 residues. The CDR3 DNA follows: TGTGCCAGCAGCCCCCGGTCCGGATTACACACTGAAGCTTTCTTT. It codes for CASSPRSGLHTEAFF.

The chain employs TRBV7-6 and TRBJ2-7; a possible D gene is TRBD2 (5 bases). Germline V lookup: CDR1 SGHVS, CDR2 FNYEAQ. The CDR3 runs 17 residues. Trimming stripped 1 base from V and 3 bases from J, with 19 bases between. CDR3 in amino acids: CASSLESSPRGFYEQYF. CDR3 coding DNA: TGTGCCAGCAGCTTAGAGTCTTCTCCCCGGGGTTTCTACGAGCAGTACTTC.

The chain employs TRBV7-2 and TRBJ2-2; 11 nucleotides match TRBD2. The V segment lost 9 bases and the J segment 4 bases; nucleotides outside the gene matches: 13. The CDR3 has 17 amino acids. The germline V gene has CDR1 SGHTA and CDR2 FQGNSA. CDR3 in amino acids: CASTHGTSGGFTGELFF. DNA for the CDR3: TGTGCCAGTACCCATGGGACTAGCGGAGGTTTCACCGGGGAGCTGTTTTTT.

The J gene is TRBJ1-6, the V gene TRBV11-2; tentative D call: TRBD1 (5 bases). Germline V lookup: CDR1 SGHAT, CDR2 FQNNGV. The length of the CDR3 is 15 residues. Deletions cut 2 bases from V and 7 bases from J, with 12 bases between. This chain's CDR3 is CASSLSGGGNSPLHF. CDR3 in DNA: TGTGCCAGCAGCTTAAGTGGGGGTGGGAATTCACCCCTCCACTTT.

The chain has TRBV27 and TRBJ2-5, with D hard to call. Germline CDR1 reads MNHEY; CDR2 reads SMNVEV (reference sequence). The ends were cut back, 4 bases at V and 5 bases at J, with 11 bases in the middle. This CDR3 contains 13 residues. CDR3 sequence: CASSSQTWETQYF. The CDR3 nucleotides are TGTGCCAGCAGTTCCCAGACGTGGGAGACCCAGTACTTC.

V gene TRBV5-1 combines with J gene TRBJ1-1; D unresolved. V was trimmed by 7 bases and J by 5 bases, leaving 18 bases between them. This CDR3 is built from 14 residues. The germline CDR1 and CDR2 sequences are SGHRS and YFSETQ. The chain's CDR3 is CASAVNGIGTEAFF. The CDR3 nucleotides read TGCGCCAGCGCGGTGAACGGTATTGGGACTGAAGCTTTCTTT.

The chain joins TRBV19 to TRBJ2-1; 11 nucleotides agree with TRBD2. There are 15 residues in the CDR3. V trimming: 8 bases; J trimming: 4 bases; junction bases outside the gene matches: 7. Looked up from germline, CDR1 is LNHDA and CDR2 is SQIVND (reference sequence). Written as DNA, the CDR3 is TGTGCCAGTGGGGGGACTAGCGGAATATACAATGAGCAGTTCTTC. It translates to CASGGTSGIYNEQFF.

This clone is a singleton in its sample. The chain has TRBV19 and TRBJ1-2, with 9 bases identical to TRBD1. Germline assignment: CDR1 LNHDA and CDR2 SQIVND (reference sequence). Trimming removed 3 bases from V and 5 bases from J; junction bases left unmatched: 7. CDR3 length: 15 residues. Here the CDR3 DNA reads TGTGCCAGTAGTATTTATTGGACAGGGGTTTATGGCTACACCTTC. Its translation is CASSIYWTGVYGYTF.

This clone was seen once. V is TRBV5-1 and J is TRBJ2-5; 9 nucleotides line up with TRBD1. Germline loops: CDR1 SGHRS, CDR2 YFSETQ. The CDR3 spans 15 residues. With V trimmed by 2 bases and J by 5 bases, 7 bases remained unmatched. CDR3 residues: CASSLTTGGLETQYF. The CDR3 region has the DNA TGCGCCAGCAGCTTAACGACAGGGGGTTTGGAGACCCAGTACTTC.

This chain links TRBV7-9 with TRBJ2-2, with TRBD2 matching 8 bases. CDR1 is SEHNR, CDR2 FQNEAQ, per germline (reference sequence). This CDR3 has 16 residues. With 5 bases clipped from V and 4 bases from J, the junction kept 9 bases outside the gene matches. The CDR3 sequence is CASSLPGGVLTGELFF. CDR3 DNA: TGTGCCAGCAGCCTCCCCGGGGGGGTTCTCACCGGGGAGCTGTTTTTT.

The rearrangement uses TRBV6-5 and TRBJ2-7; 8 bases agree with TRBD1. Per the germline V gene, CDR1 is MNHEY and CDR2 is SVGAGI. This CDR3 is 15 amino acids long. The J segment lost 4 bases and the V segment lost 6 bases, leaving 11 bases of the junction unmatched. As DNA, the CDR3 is TGTGCCAGCAGCTGGGACAGGAGGAGCCCTTACGAGCAGTACTTC. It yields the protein CASSWDRRSPYEQYF.

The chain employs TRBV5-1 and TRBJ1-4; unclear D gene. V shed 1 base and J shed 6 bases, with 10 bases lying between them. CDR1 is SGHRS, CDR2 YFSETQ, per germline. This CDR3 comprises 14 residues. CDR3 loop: CASSLLDSHEKLFF. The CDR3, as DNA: TGCGCCAGCAGCTTGTTGGACTCCCATGAAAAACTGTTTTTT.

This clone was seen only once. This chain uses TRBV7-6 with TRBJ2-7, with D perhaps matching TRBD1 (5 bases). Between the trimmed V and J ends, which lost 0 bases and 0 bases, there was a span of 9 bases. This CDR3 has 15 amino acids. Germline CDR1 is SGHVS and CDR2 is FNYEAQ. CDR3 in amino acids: CASSLAADSSYEQYF. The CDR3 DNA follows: TGTGCCAGCAGCTTAGCCGCCGACAGCTCCTACGAGCAGTACTTC. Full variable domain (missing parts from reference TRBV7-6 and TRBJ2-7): GAGVSQSPRYKVTKRGQDVALRCDPISGHVSLYWYRQALGQGPEFLTYFNYEAQQDKSGLPNDRFSAERPEGSISTLTIQRTEQRDSAMYRCASSLAADSSYEQYFGPGTRLTVT.

CDR3 in amino acids: CAAKGPGNTIYF. The DNA of the CDR3 is TGTGCCGCGAAAGGGCCTGGAAACACCATATATTTT. The chain links TRBV15 to TRBJ1-3; the D is unclear. Trimming left V 11 bases short and J 2 bases short, with 10 bases between. The CDR3 spans 12 residues. Germline values: CDR1 LNHNV, CDR2 YYDKDF (reference sequence). Full variable domain (rest looked up from reference TRBV15 and TRBJ1-3): DAMVIQNPRYQVTQFGKPVTLSCSQTLNHNVMYWYQQKSSQAPKLLFHYYDKDFNNEADTPDNFQSRRPNTSFCFLDIRSPGLGDTAMYLCAAKGPGNTIYFGEGSWLTVV.

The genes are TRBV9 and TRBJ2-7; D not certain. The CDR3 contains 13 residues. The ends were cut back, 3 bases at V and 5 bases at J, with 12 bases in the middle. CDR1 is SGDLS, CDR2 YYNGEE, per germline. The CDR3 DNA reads TGTGCCAGCAGCGGTGATTTGGGCCACGAGCAGTACTTC. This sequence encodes CASSGDLGHEQYF.

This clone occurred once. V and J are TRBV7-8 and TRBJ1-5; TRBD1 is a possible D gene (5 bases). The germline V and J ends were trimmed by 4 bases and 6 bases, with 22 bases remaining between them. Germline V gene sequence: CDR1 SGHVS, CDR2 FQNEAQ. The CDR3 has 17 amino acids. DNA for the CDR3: TGTGCCAGCAGCTCCCCGGGGGGATGGGACGGACTTCAGCCCCAGCATTTT. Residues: CASSSPGGWDGLQPQHF.